The rows below give T cell receptor beta chains drawn from one sample of a study of shared clonotypes between healthy human individuals. The data were produced by immunoSEQ multiplex PCR, yet TCRdb's version contains in-frame clones alone and is incomplete. The data show over a million clones, under 99% seen once. The sequenced sample consisted of naive CD4+ T cells sorted from blood. The receptors stem from a man aged 25 to 45 in good health. CDR3s include the opening cysteine and the closing phenylalanine or tryptophan.

len: 15; v_gene: TRBV28; j_gene: TRBJ1-2; CDR3aa: CASSLVGGVNYGYTF
len: 13; v_gene: TRBV28; j_gene: TRBJ2-7; CDR3aa: CASSLFSSHEQYF
len: 17; v_gene: TRBV14; j_gene: TRBJ1-3; CDR3aa: CASSQDLDRASGNTIYF
len: 15; v_gene: TRBV7-2; j_gene: TRBJ2-7; CDR3aa: CASSLRRGGPYEQYF
len: 12; v_gene: TRBV10-1; j_gene: TRBJ1-1; CDR3aa: CASSGSRTEAFF
len: 14; v_gene: TRBV9; j_gene: TRBJ2-2; CDR3aa: CASSVASISGELFF
len: 12; v_gene: TRBV5-1; j_gene: TRBJ2-2; CDR3aa: CASSLNTGELFF
len: 15; v_gene: TRBV11-2; j_gene: TRBJ1-2; CDR3aa: CASSSFRGRDYGYTF
len: 10; v_gene: TRBV6-5; j_gene: TRBJ1-1; CDR3aa: CASNWPVAFF
len: 10; v_gene: TRBV6-1; j_gene: TRBJ1-2; CDR3aa: CASRRAGYTF
len: 15; v_gene: TRBV5-1; j_gene: TRBJ2-7; CDR3aa: CASSDTRRGPYEQYF
len: 12; v_gene: TRBV7-3; j_gene: TRBJ2-1; CDR3aa: CASSSQGNEQFF
len: 14; v_gene: TRBV28; j_gene: TRBJ1-1; CDR3aa: CASSPLDSLKSDFF